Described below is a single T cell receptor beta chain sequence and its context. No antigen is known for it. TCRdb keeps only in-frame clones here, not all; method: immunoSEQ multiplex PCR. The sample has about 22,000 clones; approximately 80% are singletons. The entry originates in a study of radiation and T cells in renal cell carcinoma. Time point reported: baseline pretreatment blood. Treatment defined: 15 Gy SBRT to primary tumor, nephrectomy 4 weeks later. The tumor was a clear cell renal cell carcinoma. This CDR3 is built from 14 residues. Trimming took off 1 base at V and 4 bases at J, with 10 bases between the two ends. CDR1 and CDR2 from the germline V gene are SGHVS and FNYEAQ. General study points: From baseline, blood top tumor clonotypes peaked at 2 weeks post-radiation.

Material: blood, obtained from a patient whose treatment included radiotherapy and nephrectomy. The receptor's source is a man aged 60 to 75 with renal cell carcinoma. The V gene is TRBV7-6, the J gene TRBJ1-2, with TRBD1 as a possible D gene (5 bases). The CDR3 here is CASSLDEGFYGYTF. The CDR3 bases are TGTGCCAGCAGCTTAGATGAGGGGTTCTATGGCTACACCTTC. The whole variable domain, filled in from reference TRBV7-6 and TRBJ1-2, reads GAGVSQSPRYKVTKRGQDVALRCDPISGHVSLYWYRQALGQGPEFLTYFNYEAQQDKSGLPNDRFSAERPEGSISTLTIQRTEQRDSAMYRCASSLDEGFYGYTFGSGTRLTVV.